These 11 T cell receptor beta chains came from one sample sequenced in a study of T cell changes during pregnancy in multiple sclerosis. Some clones are missing from TCRdb's copy, which holds only in-frame ones; the method was immunoSEQ multiplex PCR. The sample has tens of thousands of clones; approximately 91% are singletons. This material consisted of peripheral blood, taken in the first trimester of pregnancy. The receptors derive from a female donor with multiple sclerosis, enrolled in a pregnancy study.

In its sample, this clone was seen once. In nucleotides, the CDR3 is TGTGCCAGCAGCAATAGACTAGCGGGAGCATTCTATATTGAGCAGTTCTTC. This codes for CASSNRLAGAFYIEQFF. The rearrangement joins TRBV2 to TRBJ2-1, with 12 bases identical to TRBD2. This CDR3 comprises 17 residues. V trimming: 6 bases; J trimming: 9 bases; junction bases outside the gene matches: 15. The germline CDR1 and CDR2 sequences are SNHLY and FYNNEI.

The V and J genes are TRBV28 and TRBJ1-1; 7 nucleotides line up with TRBD1. The CDR3 is 15 residues long. Germline loops: CDR1 MDHEN, CDR2 SYDVKM. V was clipped by 3 bases and J by 4 bases; unmatched bases: 8. The CDR3 here is CASSFADRQGTEAFF. CDR3 DNA: TGTGCCAGCAGTTTTGCGGACAGACAGGGCACTGAAGCTTTCTTT.

This clone was detected once. The V gene is TRBV4-1, the J gene TRBJ2-7; possible D gene TRBD1, 5 bases. Germline loops: CDR1 MGHRA, CDR2 YSYEKL. The CDR3 has 15 amino acids. V was clipped by 2 bases and J by 2 bases, with 13 bases between them. The CDR3 loop reads CASSQIPTVPYEQYF. The CDR3 coding sequence is TGCGCCAGCAGCCAAATCCCGACAGTGCCCTACGAGCAGTACTTC.

V is TRBV18 and J is TRBJ2-7, with D perhaps matching TRBD2 (6 bases). This CDR3 is 16 amino acids long. Germline V gene lookup returns CDR1 KGHSH and CDR2 LQKENI. Trimming shortened V by 1 base and J by 3 bases, and 16 bases separated the two germline ends. In DNA form, the CDR3 reads TGTGCCAGCTCACCACTTATTCGGGAGAGCATCTACGAGCAGTACTTC. Translation: CASSPLIRESIYEQYF.

CDR3 DNA: TGTGCCAGTAGTCCACAGGGTGGCAATCAGCCCCAGCATTTT. Amino acid sequence: CASSPQGGNQPQHF. The chain carries TRBV19 and TRBJ1-5, with D tentatively TRBD1 (6 bases). Per the germline V gene, CDR1 is LNHDA and CDR2 is SQIVND (reference sequence). The V and J ends lost 5 bases and 2 bases respectively, with 10 bases between them. The CDR3 loop spans 14 amino acids.

V is TRBV5-4 and J is TRBJ2-1; 10 bases match TRBD2. The CDR3 has 16 amino acids. Trimming took 0 bases from V and 1 from J; bases not matched to a gene: 1. Germline assignment: CDR1 SGHNT and CDR2 YYREEE (reference sequence). CDR3 region: CASSLGAGGSYNEQFF. The CDR3 DNA is TGTGCCAGCAGCTTGGGAGCGGGAGGGTCCTACAATGAGCAGTTCTTC.

The V and J genes are TRBV4-3 and TRBJ2-1; 13 bases are shared with TRBD2. Trimming removed 4 bases from V and 5 bases from J; junction bases left unmatched: 5. The CDR3 is made up of 16 amino acids. The germline V gene has CDR1 LGHNA and CDR2 YSLEER. As DNA, the CDR3 is TGCGCCAGCAGCCTCGGACTAGCGGGAGAGGACAATGAGCAGTTCTTC. Amino acid sequence: CASSLGLAGEDNEQFF.

This sequence joins TRBV30 and TRBJ1-5; D possibly corresponds to TRBD1 (6 bases). Germline lookup yields CDR1 GTSNPN and CDR2 SVGIG (reference sequence). This CDR3 comprises 13 residues. Trimming cost V 1 base and J 5 bases, with 9 bases left between them. Here the CDR3 DNA reads TGTGCCTGGAGTGCGCAGGGGCATCAGCCCCAGCATTTT. This codes for CAWSAQGHQPQHF.

This clone turned up a few times. V usage is TRBV7-9 and J usage is TRBJ2-2, with D unclear. Germline lookup yields CDR1 SEHNR and CDR2 FQNEAQ (reference sequence). The CDR3 covers 15 residues. Between the trimmed V and J ends, which lost 4 bases and 5 bases, there was a span of 14 bases. CDR3 sequence (DNA): TGTGCCAGCAGCTCCCCCCAGGCCCAGACCGGGGAGCTGTTTTTT. It is translated as CASSSPQAQTGELFF.

The chain joins TRBV12-5 to TRBJ2-3; 8 bases agree with TRBD2. V shed 0 bases, J shed 4 bases, and the junction held 9 bases outside the gene matches. The CDR3 contains 17 residues. Germline V gene lookup returns CDR1 LGHNT and CDR2 FRNRAP. The CDR3 DNA reads TGTGCTAGTGGTTTGGTACTGGGCGGGAGGAGGGCAGATACGCAGTATTTT. Translation gives CASGLVLGGRRADTQYF.

The chain carries TRBV9 and TRBJ2-5; TRBD2 might be the D (6 bases). Germline loops: CDR1 SGDLS, CDR2 YYNGEE. V was trimmed by 5 bases and J by 3 bases, leaving 14 bases between them. The CDR3 runs to 14 residues. Here the CDR3 reads CASSVTSSEETQYF. CDR3 coding DNA: TGTGCCAGCAGTGTCACTAGCAGTGAAGAGACCCAGTACTTC.